Listed below are T cell receptor beta chains from one sample, sequenced in a study of identical twins. One entry per CDR3 protein results from TCRdb running MiXCR on the 5' RACE reads. Of 450,000 to 600,000 distinct CDR3 sequences in the sample, about 20% were seen once. These data were likewise used in another study, on yellow fever vaccine responses in identical twins.

The sequencing input was CD4+ T cells sorted from blood. The receptors stem from a woman aged 18-29 years in good health. The CDR3 runs from the conserved cysteine through the conserved F or W. Each record gives: J gene, D gene, clone size, V gene, CDR3 DNA, CDR3 protein. The D gene is left open where the match is weak. A row's size may be missing; if present it is once, few, many or a size class.

TRBJ1-1 | TRBD1 | once | TRBV4-1 | TGCGCCAGCAGCCAAGGACAGGGGGCGCCCACTGAAGCTTTCTTT | CASSQGQGAPTEAFF
TRBJ1-6 | TRBD1 | NA | TRBV5-1 | TGCGCCAGCAGCTTAGAAGCCCCAGGGGGCAGTAATTCACCCCTCCACTTT | CASSLEAPGGSNSPLHF
TRBJ2-7 | TRBD2 | few | TRBV2 | TGTGCCAGCAGTTGGGGGGGTCCCTACGAGCAGTACTTC | CASSWGGPYEQYF
TRBJ2-7 | TRBD1 | few | TRBV12-3/TRBV12-4 | TGTGCCAGCAGCCGAGGGACAGGGGGCGTCCACGAGCAGTACTTC | CASSRGTGGVHEQYF
TRBJ2-5 | NA | few | TRBV20-1 | TGCAGTGCTCCCCCCGTCGGTAGCAGGAAAGAGACCCAGTACTTC | CSAPPVGSRKETQYF
TRBJ2-7 | TRBD2 | NA | TRBV29-1 | TGCAGCGTTGTGACTAGCGGGAGTTACGAGCAGTACTTC | CSVVTSGSYEQYF
TRBJ1-2 | NA | few | TRBV11-2 | TGTGCCAGCAGCTTAGACCTGACACATGGCTACACCTTC | CASSLDLTHGYTF
TRBJ2-6 | NA | few | TRBV6-1 | TGTGCCAGCAGTGTGGGACGCGGCTCTGGGGCCAACGTCCTGACTTTC | CASSVGRGSGANVLTF
TRBJ2-6 | NA | NA | TRBV24-1 | TGTGCCACCAGTGGCGGAGAGGCTGGTGGGGCCAACGTCCTGACTTTC | CATSGGEAGGANVLTF
TRBJ1-4 | NA | NA | TRBV7-6 | TGTGCCAGCAACTTAGGGGCTTTGGGTGAAAAACTGTTTTTT | CASNLGALGEKLFF
TRBJ2-2 | TRBD2 | NA | TRBV7-9 | TGTGCCAGCAGCTTAATCTCTAGCGGTCGTAGGACCGGGGAGCTGTTTTTT | CASSLISSGRRTGELFF
TRBJ1-6 | TRBD1 | few | TRBV12-3/TRBV12-4 | TGTGCCAGCAGTCGAACTACAGGGGATGGTTCACCCCTCCACTTT | CASSRTTGDGSPLHF
TRBJ2-1 | TRBD2 | few | TRBV18 | TGTGCCAGCTCACCGAGACTAGCGTCTGAGCAGTTCTTC | CASSPRLASEQFF
TRBJ1-6 | NA | few | TRBV10-3 | TGTGCCATCGGGAGGGATGAATTGTATAATTCACCCCTCCACTTT | CAIGRDELYNSPLHF
TRBJ2-5 | NA | few | TRBV24-1 | TGTGCCACCAGTGATCCCGGTATCCAAGAGACCCAGTACTTC | CATSDPGIQETQYF
TRBJ1-4 | NA | few | TRBV12-3/TRBV12-4 | TGTGCCAGCAGTCCGAGGGGTGGGGCGGAAAAACTGTTTTTT | CASSPRGGAEKLFF
TRBJ2-3 | NA | NA | TRBV28 | TGTGCCAGCAGTTTCGAGCCCGGGGCCGCCACAGATACGCAGTATTTT | CASSFEPGAATDTQYF
TRBJ1-5 | NA | NA | TRBV6-5 | TGTGCCAGCAGATCCTCAGGGGCAGGCAATCAGCCCCAGCATTTT | CASRSSGAGNQPQHF
TRBJ2-7 | NA | NA | TRBV29-1 | TGCAGCGTTGCGTGGGGGCGCGACGAGCAGTACTTC | CSVAWGRDEQYF
TRBJ2-1 | NA | few | TRBV10-3 | TGTGCCATCAGCACGGGGGAAGGGCTTGAGCAGTTCTTC | CAISTGEGLEQFF
TRBJ2-1 | NA | few | TRBV27 | TGTGCCAGCAGTGCCCATCCTATTTACAATGAGCAGTTCTTC | CASSAHPIYNEQFF
TRBJ2-1 | TRBD2 | NA | TRBV2 | TGTGCCAGCAGTGAAGTCGGACTAGCGGGAAGTGAGCAGTTCTTC | CASSEVGLAGSEQFF
TRBJ1-1 | TRBD1 | few | TRBV11-2 | TGTGCCAGCAGCACCCGACAGGGGCGGGGGACTGAAGCTTTCTTT | CASSTRQGRGTEAFF
TRBJ1-6 | TRBD1 | NA | TRBV4-1 | TGCGCCAGCAGCCAATGGGGGACAGGTAGCTCCTATAATTCACCCCTCCACTTT | CASSQWGTGSSYNSPLHF
TRBJ1-3 | TRBD1 | NA | TRBV6-1 | TGTGCCAGCAGCCGACAGGGCTTGAGCTCTGGAAACACCATATATTTT | CASSRQGLSSGNTIYF
TRBJ2-5 | NA | NA | TRBV2 | TGTGCCAGCATGAGGGACGGAGAGACCCAGTACTTC | CASMRDGETQYF
TRBJ2-5 | TRBD1 | NA | TRBV4-1 | TGCGCCAGCAGCCATGGGACAGGGGGCGCTTTGGGGGAGACCCAGTACTTC | CASSHGTGGALGETQYF
TRBJ2-5 | TRBD2 | NA | TRBV12-5 | TGTGCTAGTGGTTCCAAAGCGGGAGGCCCGTGGGAGACCCAGTACTTC | CASGSKAGGPWETQYF
TRBJ1-4 | NA | NA | TRBV9 | TGTGCCAGCAGCGTAGCTGGAGGTAATGAAAAACTGTTTTTT | CASSVAGGNEKLFF
TRBJ2-4 | NA | NA | TRBV5-1 | TGCGCCAGCAGCTACGACAGAAGCGTCCTGGGCTTAGCCAAAAACATTCAGTACTTC | CASSYDRSVLGLAKNIQYF
TRBJ2-1 | NA | few | TRBV6-2/TRBV6-3 | TGTGCCAGCAGCCAGGCGGTCGGGGTCGAGCAGTTCTTC | CASSQAVGVEQFF
TRBJ2-3 | NA | few | TRBV4-2 | TGTGCCAGCAGCCCTAGGGGCGCAGATACGCAGTATTTT | CASSPRGADTQYF
TRBJ2-2 | NA | NA | TRBV12-3/TRBV12-4 | TGTGCCAGCAGCATAAAGACACCGAACACCGGGGAGCTGTTTTTT | CASSIKTPNTGELFF
TRBJ2-2 | TRBD2 | NA | TRBV4-1 | TGCGCCAGCAGGGGACTAGCGGGGGGTACCGGGGAGCTGTTTTTT | CASRGLAGGTGELFF
TRBJ2-2 | NA | few | TRBV29-1 | TGCAGCGCTGGGAACCTGGCCGGGGAGCTGTTTTTT | CSAGNLAGELFF
TRBJ2-1 | TRBD2 | NA | TRBV5-1 | TGCGCCAGCAGCTTGCGTGGAAAACTAGCGGGGTCCTTAACTGACTACAATGAGCAGTTCTTC | CASSLRGKLAGSLTDYNEQFF
TRBJ2-3 | NA | once | TRBV27 | TGTGCCAGCAGTTCCACAGACAAGGCTAACGCAGATACGCAGTATTTT | CASSSTDKANADTQYF
TRBJ2-1 | TRBD2 | few | TRBV10-3 | TGTGCCAGCGCCCAGACTAGCATTGAGCAGTTCTTC | CASAQTSIEQFF
TRBJ2-1 | TRBD2 | NA | TRBV4-1 | TGCGCCAGCAGCCAAGAGAGTAGCGGGGGGGCCTTTTACAATGAGCAGTTCTTC | CASSQESSGGAFYNEQFF
TRBJ2-1 | NA | NA | TRBV4-2 | TGTGCCAGCAGCCAAGAACTTGGCGGGTTAAAAAATGAGCAGTTCTTC | CASSQELGGLKNEQFF
TRBJ2-1 | TRBD1 | few | TRBV5-1 | TGCGCCAGCAGCAAGGGACAGAGTACCTACAATGAGCAGTTCTTC | CASSKGQSTYNEQFF
TRBJ2-5 | NA | NA | TRBV29-1 | TGCAGCGTTGAATCGAGATCCGAGACCCAGTACTTC | CSVESRSETQYF
TRBJ2-4 | NA | few | TRBV19 | TGTGCCAGTAGTATCGAGACTATGACCAAAAACATTCAGTACTTC | CASSIETMTKNIQYF
TRBJ2-5 | TRBD2 | NA | TRBV6-5 | TGTGCCAGCAGTTACGGCAGGGAGGGGCGTGAGACCCAGTACTTC | CASSYGREGRETQYF
TRBJ2-7 | TRBD2 | NA | TRBV24-1 | TGTGCCACCAGTGAGAGCGGGAGTTTAGACGAGCAGTACTTC | CATSESGSLDEQYF
TRBJ2-1 | NA | NA | TRBV25-1 | TGTGCCAGCACTTCAGCAGGGGCGGGTACAGACAATGAGCAGTTCTTC | CASTSAGAGTDNEQFF
TRBJ2-1 | TRBD1 | few | TRBV24-1 | TGTGCCACCAGCGGACAGGGGGCGCGAGGACAAGACAATGAGCAGTTCTTC | CATSGQGARGQDNEQFF